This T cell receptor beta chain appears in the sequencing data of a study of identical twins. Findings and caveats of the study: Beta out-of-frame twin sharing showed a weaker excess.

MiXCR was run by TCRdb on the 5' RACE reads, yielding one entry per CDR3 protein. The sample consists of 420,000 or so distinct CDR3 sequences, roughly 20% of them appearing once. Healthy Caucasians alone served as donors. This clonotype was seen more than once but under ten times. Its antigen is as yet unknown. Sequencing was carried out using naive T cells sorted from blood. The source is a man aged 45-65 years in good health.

CDR3 sequence (DNA): TGCGCCAGCCGTTGGGACAGAAGCACAGATACGCAGTATTTT. Translation: CASRWDRSTDTQYF. This chain links TRBV5-1 with TRBJ2-3; 7 bases map to TRBD1. Per the germline V gene, CDR1 is SGHRS and CDR2 is YFSETQ. This CDR3 is built from 14 residues. The trim removed 7 bases at V and 0 bases at J, leaving 5 bases unmatched.